This passage covers 8 T cell receptor beta chains from one sample sequenced in a study of blood T cells in healthy people across ages. A J-beta primer mix and a sample-barcoded 5' primer were used in a second PCR of roughly 7 to 12 cycles. TCRdb re-called the 5' RACE reads with MiXCR, one entry per CDR3 protein. The data show hundreds of thousands of distinct CDR3 sequences, 32% seen once. The sequenced sample consisted of blood. The receptors were sampled from a woman older than 75 in good health.

The gene calls are TRBV6-2 or TRBV6-3 and TRBJ2-3; D unresolved. Germline lookup yields CDR1 MNHEY and CDR2 SVGEGT. This CDR3 region has 13 residues. V was clipped by 1 base and J by 8 bases, with 10 bases between them. The DNA of the CDR3 is TGTGCCAGCAGTTACTTTGGGCGAACTACGCAGTATTTT. Protein product: CASSYFGRTTQYF.

The V gene is TRBV6-5, the J gene TRBJ2-4; 8 bases line up with TRBD1. The J call could be wrong; TRBJ2-7 is a better fit for the DNA end. The CDR3 totals 12 residues. Germline assignment: CDR1 MNHEY and CDR2 SVGAGI. The CDR3 nucleotides read TGTGCCAGCCCGACAGGGGCCTACGAGCAGTACTTC. Amino acid sequence: CASPTGAYEQYF.

There are a few counts of this clonotype. It may be a read error: a sequence one base away is much more abundant. V gene TRBV7-3 combines with J gene TRBJ2-3, with 9 bases fitting TRBD2. With V trimmed by 5 bases and J by 4 bases, 4 bases remained unmatched. This CDR3 is 14 amino acids long. Germline V gene sequence: CDR1 SGHTA, CDR2 FQGTGA. The CDR3 protein is CASSRGGAPDTQYF. DNA for the CDR3: TGTGCCAGCAGCCGCGGGGGGGCCCCAGATACGCAGTATTTT. The full variable domain, its missing parts supplied by reference TRBV7-3 and TRBJ2-3, is GAGVSQTPSNKVTEKGKYVELRCDPISGHTALYWYRQSLGQGPEFLIYFQGTGAADDSGLPNDRFFAVRPEGSVSTLKIQRTERGDSAVYLCASSRGGAPDTQYFGPGTRLTVL.

V usage is TRBV5-1 and J usage is TRBJ2-1; TRBD2 might be the D (6 bases). V lost 0 bases and J lost 7, with 17 bases in between. CDR3 length: 16 residues. Germline V CDR1 and CDR2: SGHRS, YFSETQ. This chain's CDR3 is CASSLGGGVLVNEQFF. Written as DNA, the CDR3 is TGCGCCAGCAGCTTGGGAGGCGGGGTCCTTGTGAATGAGCAGTTCTTC.

CDR3 in DNA: TGTGCCTGGAGAACGGGCCATCGAGAGCAGTACTTC. Its translation: CAWRTGHREQYF. This rearrangement joins TRBV30 to TRBJ2-7; D is unresolved. This CDR3 is built from 12 residues. Germline CDR1 GTSNPN, CDR2 SVGIG (reference sequence). The V end was cut by 3 bases, the J end by 7 bases, with 13 bases between.

The chain uses TRBV7-2 and TRBJ2-1, with no clear D. V lost 0 bases to trimming and J lost 9 bases, with 6 bases between them. This CDR3 is built from 12 residues. Germline values: CDR1 SGHTA, CDR2 FQGNSA. The CDR3 is CASSLARIEQFF. CDR3 coding DNA: TGTGCCAGCAGCTTAGCTCGGATTGAGCAGTTCTTC.

Regarding this clonotype: A read error may be the cause here, since a much bigger clone is one base away. J is TRBJ1-1 and V is TRBV6-6; D is perhaps TRBD1 (5 bases). This CDR3 contains 12 residues. Trimming cost V 5 bases and J 9 bases, with 13 bases left between them. Germline V lookup: CDR1 MNHNY, CDR2 SVGAGI (reference sequence). The CDR3, as DNA: TGTGCCAGCAGTCGCCCCGAGGGGAAAGCTTTCTTT. Translation: CASSRPEGKAFF.

This clonotype showed up many times. The chain carries TRBV5-1 and TRBJ2-7, with TRBD1 identical over 11 bases. There are 16 residues in the CDR3. Losses at the gene ends were 1 base for V and 7 bases for J; bases not matched to a gene: 10. From germline, CDR1 is SGHRS and CDR2 YFSETQ. This chain's CDR3 is CASSLIRRDRGDEQYF. The DNA of the CDR3 is TGCGCCAGCAGCTTGATACGTCGGGACAGGGGGGATGAGCAGTACTTC.